This T cell receptor (beta chain) was recorded in a study of T cell repertoires in cytomegalovirus infection (dated by TCRdb to between 2018 and 2020). At the level of the whole study: Donor HLA type was relevant to the analysis, because carriage of CMV infection together with the matching HLA type was indicated by public TCR beta signatures.

The CDR3 has 13 amino acids, counting the end cysteine and phenylalanine. Solely the CDR3 DNA is kept, with 39 bases framed from the first base. From the germline V gene (reference sequence), CDR1 is SEHNR and CDR2 is FQNEAQ. The germline V end is reduced by 2 bases and the J end by 8 bases; junction bases left unmatched: 6. Broad study findings and their caveats: The ex vivo response was dominated by HLA-C-restricted CMV-specific TCR beta clonotypes, which also provided the single most frequent clonotype in two of eight donors. Cumulative frequency of public TCR beta family members discriminated carriers of CMV infection plus the relevant HLA type in this cohort and an independent approximately 340-donor cohort.

Sequencing instrument: Illumina HiSeq 1500. TCRdb itself trimmed the public reads at Q25 with fastp, ran MiXCR and retained productive beta chains. Each entry merges the rows of one CDR3 protein and shows their most common DNA and genes. This sample lists hundreds of thousands of distinct CDR3 sequences; roughly 15% were detected once. The ten largest clones represent around 12% of the sample. Comment on this clonotype: Its specific antigen is unknown. There are no base qualities to consult, and no much larger clone falls within one base.

The TCR originated in a human donor in good health (CMV status not recorded). Some clones in this sample may be carry-over from other donors' samples. Here the chain combines TRBV7-9 and TRBJ2-7; 7 junctional bases match TRBD1. The sample comprised PBMCs. CDR3 region: CASSLSDRAKQYF. The DNA is as follows: TGTGCCAGCAGCTTAAGCGACAGGGCCAAGCAGTACTTC. Where the CDR3 stops, the reference TRBV7-9 and TRBJ2-7 genes take over; the full variable domain is DTGVSQNPRHKITKRGQNVTFRCDPISEHNRLYWYRQTLGQGPEFLTYFQNEAQLEKSRLLSDRFSAERPKGSFSTLEIQRTEQGDSAMYLCASSLSDRAKQYFGPGTRLTVT.